This T cell receptor (beta chain) is drawn from a study of blood T cells in healthy people across ages. This CDR3 has 11 amino acids. As to this clonotype: Its antigen is undetermined. One junction end disagrees with the germline gene, perhaps due to a read error.

Findings and caveats of the study: Long-lived donors had more naive CD4+ cells and higher diversity than aged donors.

A J-beta primer mix and a sample-barcoded 5' primer were used in a second PCR of roughly 6 to 12 cycles. One entry per CDR3 protein, called by TCRdb with MiXCR from the 5' RACE reads. The table shows hundreds of thousands of distinct CDR3 sequences, with about 34% occurring only once. Sequenced: blood. The chain employs TRBV12-3 or TRBV12-4 and TRBJ2-5, with D unclear. The TCR originated in a woman of 80 years or more in good health. The CDR3 DNA follows: TGTGCCAGCAGTTTAGGCGAGACCCGGTACTTC. As protein: CASSLGETRYF.